These 10 T cell receptor beta chains originate from one sample sequenced in a study of blood T cells in healthy people across ages. Using a J-beta primer mix together with a sample-barcoded 5' primer, a second PCR was run for roughly 7 to 11 cycles. TCRdb re-derived calls from the 5' RACE reads in MiXCR, one entry per CDR3 protein. This table has roughly 1,700,000 distinct CDR3 sequences, roughly 30% appearing once. The specimen sequenced was blood. The receptor source for this set is a woman in her 30s in good health.

The CDR3 reads CAISRREESQEQYF. For the CDR3, the DNA is TGTGCCATCAGTAGGCGGGAGGAATCCCAGGAGCAGTACTTC. The chain is built from TRBV10-3 and TRBJ2-5, with 8 nucleotides matching TRBD2. The germline V gene has CDR1 ENHRY and CDR2 SYGVKD. The CDR3 covers 14 residues. After removal of 5 bases from V and 11 bases from J, the junction contained 13 bases not matched to a gene.

This clonotype was detected only a few times. The V gene is TRBV9, the J gene TRBJ2-7; D is possibly TRBD2 (5 bases). The CDR3 extends over 15 amino acids. Germline values: CDR1 SGDLS, CDR2 YYNGEE. Trimming shortened V by 0 bases and J by 4 bases, and 14 bases separated the two germline ends. CDR3 DNA: TGTGCCAGCAGCGTAGAAGGTGGGAGAGAGTACGAGCAGTACTTC. Protein product: CASSVEGGREYEQYF.

V and J are TRBV23-1 and TRBJ1-2, with D possibly matching TRBD1 (5 bases). TRBV23-1 is an ORF for which the function is uncertain. The CDR3 spans 14 residues. Trimming stripped 2 bases from V and 6 bases from J, with 13 bases between. CDR3 protein: CASSQMWDGDGYTF. The CDR3 DNA follows: TGCGCCAGCAGTCAAATGTGGGACGGAGATGGCTACACCTTC.

This chain links TRBV20-1 with TRBJ2-7; possibly TRBD2 for D (6 bases). CDR1 and CDR2 (germline): DFQATT, SNEGSKA (reference sequence). CDR3 length: 14 residues. The ends were cut back, 2 bases at V and 2 bases at J, with 13 bases in the middle. The CDR3: CSARPLGGTYEQYF. The CDR3 bases are TGCAGTGCTAGACCTCTCGGCGGGACCTACGAGCAGTACTTC.

This clonotype was observed a few times. J is TRBJ1-6 and V is TRBV12-3 or TRBV12-4; possible D gene TRBD1, 6 bases. The V end was cut by 3 bases, the J end by 6 bases, with 15 bases between. CDR3 size: 16 residues. CDR3 nucleotide sequence: TGTGCCAGCAGTTTGATCTCTCAGGGGTTTAATTCACCCCTCCACTTT. Translation: CASSLISQGFNSPLHF.

This clonotype turned up a few times. The J gene is TRBJ2-4, the V gene TRBV6-9; maybe TRBD2 (6 bases). V lost 0 bases and J lost 10, with 25 bases in between. The germline gives CDR1 MNHGY, CDR2 SVAAGI. The length of the CDR3 is 18 residues. The CDR3 sequence is CASSYSNRAGGLGRIQYF. CDR3 coding DNA: TGTGCCAGCAGTTATTCGAATCGCGCTGGAGGGCTGGGTAGGATTCAGTACTTC.

This sequence joins TRBV14 and TRBJ2-3; D not resolved. Germline V gene lookup returns CDR1 SGHDN and CDR2 FVKESK. The germline V and J ends were trimmed by 1 base and 6 bases, with 11 bases remaining between them. The CDR3 sequence is 14 residues long. In DNA form, the CDR3 reads TGTGCCAGCAGCCAAGCACAGACTGGGGATACGCAGTATTTT. This sequence encodes CASSQAQTGDTQYF.

The V gene is TRBV5-1, the J gene TRBJ2-1; D remains unclear. V shed 4 bases and J shed 7 bases, with 15 bases lying between them. In germline, CDR1 is SGHRS, CDR2 YFSETQ. CDR3 length: 14 residues. CDR3 protein: CASSPALRGNEQFF. In DNA form, the CDR3 reads TGCGCCAGCAGCCCCGCTCTCCGCGGAAATGAGCAGTTCTTC.

This clonotype has a handful of counts. A much more abundant neighbour one base away suggests this may be a read error. This sequence joins TRBV20-1 and TRBJ2-1; 11 nucleotides align to TRBD2. Germline-derived CDR1 and CDR2 are DFQATT and SNEGSKA (reference sequence). This CDR3 comprises 14 residues. V lost 5 bases and J lost 6; bases outside the gene matches: 6. This chain's CDR3 is CSASTSGSGNEQFF. DNA for the CDR3: TGCAGTGCTTCTACTAGCGGGAGTGGCAATGAGCAGTTCTTC.

CDR3 in amino acids: CASSINGYTEAFF. The DNA of the CDR3 is TGTGCCAGTAGTATAAACGGGTACACTGAAGCTTTCTTT. The chain has TRBV19 and TRBJ1-1; D is ambiguous. The germline V gene has CDR1 LNHDA and CDR2 SQIVND (reference sequence). There are 13 residues in the CDR3. With 2 bases removed from V and 3 bases from J, the gap between germline ends came to 7 bases.